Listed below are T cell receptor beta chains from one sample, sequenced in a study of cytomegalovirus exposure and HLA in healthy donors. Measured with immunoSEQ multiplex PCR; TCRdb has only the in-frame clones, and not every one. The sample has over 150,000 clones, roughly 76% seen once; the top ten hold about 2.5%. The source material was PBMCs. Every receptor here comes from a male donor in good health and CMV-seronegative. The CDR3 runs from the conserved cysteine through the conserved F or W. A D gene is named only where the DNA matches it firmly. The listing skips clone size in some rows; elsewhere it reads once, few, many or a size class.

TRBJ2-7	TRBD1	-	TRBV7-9	TGTGCCAGCAGCCCAAGGACAGGGACCCACGAGCAGTACTTC	CASSPRTGTHEQYF
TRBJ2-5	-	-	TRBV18	TGTGCCAGCTCACCGGGGCGGGGTCAAGAGACCCAGTACTTC	CASSPGRGQETQYF
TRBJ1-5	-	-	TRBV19	TGTGCCAGTAGTACCGGAGGGGGCAATCAGCCCCAGCATTTT	CASSTGGGNQPQHF
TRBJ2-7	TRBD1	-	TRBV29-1	TGCAGCGCCTTGACAGGGAAGGTAACCTACGAGCAGTACTTC	CSALTGKVTYEQYF
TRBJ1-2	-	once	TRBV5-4	TGTGCCAGCAGCCACCCTTCGGGGGAGCACTATGGCTACACCTTC	CASSHPSGEHYGYTF
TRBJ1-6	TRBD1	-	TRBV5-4	TGTGCCAGCAGCTCACAGGGGAACTATAATTCACCCCTCCACTTT	CASSSQGNYNSPLHF
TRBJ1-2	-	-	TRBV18	TGTGCCAGCCCCACGGAGAGGGAGGTCACCTTC	CASPTEREVTF
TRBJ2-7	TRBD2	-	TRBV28	TGTGCCTGCGAGCGGGGGGGCCCATACGAGCAGTACTTC	CACERGGPYEQYF
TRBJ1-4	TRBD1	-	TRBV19	TGTGCCACTAAACCCCCGGGACAGGGGTTCGAAAAACTGTTTTTT	CATKPPGQGFEKLFF
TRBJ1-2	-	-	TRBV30	TGTGCCTGGAGTGTAGTCGGGACACTTTATGGCTACACCTTC	CAWSVVGTLYGYTF
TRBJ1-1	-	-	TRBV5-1	TGCGCCAGCAGCTTGGGGAGTCCGAGGTCTGAAGCTTTCTTT	CASSLGSPRSEAFF
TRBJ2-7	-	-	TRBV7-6	TGTGCCAGCAGCTTAGGGTCGATAGGGACGGTTCCCGGGGGCTACGAGCAGTACTTC	CASSLGSIGTVPGGYEQYF
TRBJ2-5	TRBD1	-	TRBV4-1	TGCGCCAGCAGCCCAGGGGGCGAGCAGTACCAAGAGACCCAGTACTTC	CASSPGGEQYQETQYF
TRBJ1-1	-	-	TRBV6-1	TGTGCCAGCAGTGGTAGGGGGGGGAGCACTGAAGCTTTCTTT	CASSGRGGSTEAFF
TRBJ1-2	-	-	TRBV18	TGTGCCAGCTCACCACCGTCCAATTCCTATGGCTACACCTTC	CASSPPSNSYGYTF
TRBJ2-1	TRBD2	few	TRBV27	TGTGCCAGCAGTCGGGGGGCTAGCGGGGGCAGTGAGCAGTTCTTC	CASSRGASGGSEQFF
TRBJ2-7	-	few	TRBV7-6	TGTGCCAGCAGCCTTTACCAGGGTTCCTACGAGCAGTACTTC	CASSLYQGSYEQYF
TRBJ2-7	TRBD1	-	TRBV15	TGTGCCACCAGCAGGGAGTCTCATCTGGCAGGGGGTCAGTACTTC	CATSRESHLAGGQYF
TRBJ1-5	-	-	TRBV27	TGTGCCAGCAGTTCGGCGGGCCGGACTACAAATCAGCCCCAGCATTTT	CASSSAGRTTNQPQHF
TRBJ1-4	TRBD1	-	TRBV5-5	TGTGCCTGCAGCTCACAGGGGGCGGGAGAAAAACTGTTTTTT	CACSSQGAGEKLFF
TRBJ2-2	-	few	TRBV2	TGTGCCAGTAAGTCGGGTCCCGCGGAGCTGTTTTTT	CASKSGPAELFF
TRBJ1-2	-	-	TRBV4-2	TGTGCCAGCAGCCAAGCAGTGGCAGGGGTGGCCTATGGCTACACCTTC	CASSQAVAGVAYGYTF
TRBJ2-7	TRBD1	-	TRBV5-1	TGCGCCAGCAGCGACAGGGGCGACTCCTACGAGCAGTACTTC	CASSDRGDSYEQYF
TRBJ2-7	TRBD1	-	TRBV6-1	TGTGCCAGCAGTGAATATCTTAAGACAGGGGTATCGGACGAGCAGTACTTC	CASSEYLKTGVSDEQYF
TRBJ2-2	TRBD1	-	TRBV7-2	TGTGCCAGCAGCCCGAGGACAGGTGGCACCGGGGAGCTGTTTTTT	CASSPRTGGTGELFF
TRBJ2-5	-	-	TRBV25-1	TGTGCCAGCAGTAGGGGCAGTCAAGAGACCCAGTACTTC	CASSRGSQETQYF
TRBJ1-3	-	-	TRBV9	TGTGCCAGCAGCGTAGCTTCAGGGAATGGAAACACCATATATTTT	CASSVASGNGNTIYF
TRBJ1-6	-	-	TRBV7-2	TGTGCCAGCAGCTCCACAGGTGACCCAAGCTCCTATAATTCACCCCTCCACTTT	CASSSTGDPSSYNSPLHF
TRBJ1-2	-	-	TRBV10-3	TGTGCCATCAGTGAGTCGGCAGGCCCAACTAACTATGGCTACACCTTC	CAISESAGPTNYGYTF
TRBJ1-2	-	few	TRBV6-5	TGTGCCAGCAGTTACTCCCCCGCGTACGGCGGGTATGGCTACACCTTC	CASSYSPAYGGYGYTF
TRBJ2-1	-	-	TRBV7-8	TGTGCCAGCAGCTTAGCCAGGGATTACTACAATGAGCAGTTCTTC	CASSLARDYYNEQFF
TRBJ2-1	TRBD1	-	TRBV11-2	TGTGCCAGCAGCCGGACAGGGAATGAGCAGTTCTTC	CASSRTGNEQFF
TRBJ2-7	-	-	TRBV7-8	TGTGCCAGCAGCACCCGACTTTACGAGCAGTACTTC	CASSTRLYEQYF
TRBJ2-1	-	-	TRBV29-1	TGCAGCGTTTGGCTAGATGTACGCAATGAGCAGTTCTTC	CSVWLDVRNEQFF
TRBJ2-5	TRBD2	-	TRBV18	TGTGCCAGCGCCTTATTGAGCGGGGGGAAAGAGACCCAGTACTTC	CASALLSGGKETQYF
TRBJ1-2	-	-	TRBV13	TGTGCCAGCACTGTTCTTAATGGAGCTAACTATGGCTACACCTTC	CASTVLNGANYGYTF
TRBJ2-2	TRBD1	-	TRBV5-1	TGCGCCAGCAGCGTGGGACAGGGGGTTGAAACCGGGGAGCTGTTTTTT	CASSVGQGVETGELFF
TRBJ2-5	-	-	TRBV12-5	TGTGCTAGTGCCCCGACATGGTCAGGGTGGACCCAGTACTTC	CASAPTWSGWTQYF
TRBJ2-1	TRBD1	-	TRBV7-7	TGTGCTAGCAGCTCCGGACAGGGGACGGGCAATGAGCAGTTCTTC	CASSSGQGTGNEQFF
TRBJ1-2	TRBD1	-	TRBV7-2	TGTGCCAGCAGCCTGTACAGGGGGTATGGCTACACCTTC	CASSLYRGYGYTF
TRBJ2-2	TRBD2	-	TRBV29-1	TGCAGCGTTGAGATGTTAGCGGGGGGCACCGGGGAGCTGTTTTTT	CSVEMLAGGTGELFF
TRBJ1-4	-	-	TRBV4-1	TGCGCCAGCAGCCAAGATATCGCCCTTATTCGGGGTGAAAAACTGTTTTTT	CASSQDIALIRGEKLFF